This note documents a single T cell receptor beta chain sequence. Germline CDR1 is LNHDA and CDR2 is SQIVND (reference sequence). The CDR3 consists of 15 residues. V was clipped by 6 bases and J by 8 bases; unmatched bases: 13. This sample stems from a study of shared clonotypes between healthy human individuals. TCRdb's copy holds only in-frame clones and misses some; the assay was immunoSEQ multiplex PCR. The data contain around 480,000 clones, 75% to 80% of them singletons. The chain carries TRBV19 and TRBJ1-2; the match to TRBD1 covers 9 bases. Material for sequencing was PBMCs. This clonotype was sampled from a woman between 40 and 50 years old in good health. Some clones in this sample may be carry-over from other donors' samples. The CDR3 coding sequence is TGTGCCAGTAGGCGGGGACAGGGAAATGGATACGGCTACACCTTC. It is translated as CASRRGQGNGYGYTF.